Described below is a single T cell receptor beta chain sequence and its context. Germline values: CDR1 SGHAT, CDR2 FQNNGV. This CDR3 is built from 16 residues. The trim removed 5 bases at V and 0 bases at J, leaving 8 bases unmatched. The study ran its PCR with 60 Vbeta and 13 Jbeta primers. The assay was immunoSEQ multiplex PCR, and TCRdb's table has in-frame clones only and misses some. The table shows around 130,000 clones, with around 83% occurring only once. This sample stems from a study of cytomegalovirus exposure and HLA in healthy donors. The clonotype comes from a girl aged 2 to 9 in good health and CMV-seronegative. V and J are TRBV11-2 and TRBJ1-1, with 8 positions matching TRBD1. The source material was PBMCs. For the CDR3, the DNA is TGTGCCAGCAGCCCTCGGACAGGGACTCTGAACACTGAAGCTTTCTTT. Amino acid sequence: CASSPRTGTLNTEAFF.